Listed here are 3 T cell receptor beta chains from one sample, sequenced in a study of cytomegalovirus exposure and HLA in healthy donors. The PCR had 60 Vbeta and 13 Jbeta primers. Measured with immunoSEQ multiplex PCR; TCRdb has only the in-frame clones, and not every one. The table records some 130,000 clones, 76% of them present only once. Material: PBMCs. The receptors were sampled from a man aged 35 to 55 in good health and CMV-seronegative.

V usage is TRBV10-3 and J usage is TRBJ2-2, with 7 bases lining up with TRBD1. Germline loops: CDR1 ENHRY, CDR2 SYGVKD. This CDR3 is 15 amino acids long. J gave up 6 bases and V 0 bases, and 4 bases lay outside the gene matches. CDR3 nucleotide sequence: TGTGCCATCAGTGAGTCGACAGGGATTCCCGGGGAGCTGTTTTTT. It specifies CAISESTGIPGELFF.

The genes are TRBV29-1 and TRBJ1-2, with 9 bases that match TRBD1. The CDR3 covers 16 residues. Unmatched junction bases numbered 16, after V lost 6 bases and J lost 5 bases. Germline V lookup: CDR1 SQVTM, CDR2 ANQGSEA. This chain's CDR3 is CSVRRGGTGGGYGYTF. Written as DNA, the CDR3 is TGCAGCGTCCGAAGGGGGGGAACAGGGGGCGGTTATGGCTACACCTTC.

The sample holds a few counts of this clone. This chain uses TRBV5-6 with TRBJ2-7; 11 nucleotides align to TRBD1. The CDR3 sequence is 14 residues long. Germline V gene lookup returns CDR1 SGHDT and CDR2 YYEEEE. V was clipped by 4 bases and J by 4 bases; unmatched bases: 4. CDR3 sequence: CASSLGQGGYEQYF. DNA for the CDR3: TGTGCCAGCAGCCTGGGACAGGGGGGGTACGAGCAGTACTTC.